These 20 T cell receptor beta chains share one sample of origin, sequenced in a study of OX40 agonist ivuxolimab in advanced cancers. Repertoires were generated with immunoSEQ multiplex PCR, while TCRdb's copy carries only in-frame clones and drops some. The table lists 50,000 to 60,000 clones, roughly 87% of them singletons, with more than 5% in the top ten. Sequences were derived from CD4+ or CD8+ T cells sorted from blood, sampled in a trial of the OX40 agonist ivuxolimab. The receptor source for this set is an adult with an advanced solid tumor such as melanoma, head and neck, liver or kidney cancer.

This chain uses TRBV29-1 with TRBJ2-2; perhaps TRBD2 as D (7 bases). The CDR3 has 13 amino acids. V lost 4 bases, J lost 6 bases, and 12 bases lay in between. CDR1 is SQVTM, CDR2 ANQGSEA, per germline. CDR3 sequence (DNA): TGCAGCGTTGTTGAAGGGGGGGCCGGGGAGCTGTTTTTT. Amino acids: CSVVEGGAGELFF.

This clone turned up a few times. The chain joins TRBV2 to TRBJ2-7; D unresolved. Trimming shortened V by 1 base and J by 2 bases, and 6 bases separated the two germline ends. Germline V gene lookup returns CDR1 SNHLY and CDR2 FYNNEI. This CDR3 contains 13 residues. The CDR3 loop reads CASSEGVAYEQYV. The DNA for the CDR3 is TGTGCCAGCAGTGAAGGCGTGGCCTACGAGCAGTACGTC.

The chain recombines TRBV5-1 with TRBJ2-7; 9 bases align to TRBD1. There are 14 residues in the CDR3. Germline assignment: CDR1 SGHRS and CDR2 YFSETQ. J gave up 5 bases and V 2 bases, and 5 bases lay outside the gene matches. The DNA of the CDR3 is TGCGCCAGCAGCTTCGGGACAGGGTCCCACGAGCAGTACTTC. Its translation is CASSFGTGSHEQYF.

The genes are TRBV19 and TRBJ1-1; possible D gene TRBD1, 5 bases. V was pared by 2 bases and J by 4 bases, with 14 bases between. The germline CDR1 and CDR2 sequences are LNHDA and SQIVND (reference sequence). The CDR3 contains 15 residues. CDR3 sequence reads: CASSISALGGTEAFF. In nucleotides, the CDR3 is TGTGCCAGTAGTATATCCGCCCTCGGGGGCACTGAAGCTTTCTTT.

The chain employs TRBV28 and TRBJ2-7; weak D call: TRBD1 (5 bases). Germline CDR1 and CDR2: MDHEN and SYDVKM. CDR3 length equals 14 residues. V was pared by 3 bases and J by 0 bases, with 9 bases between. The CDR3 DNA reads TGTGCCAGCAGTTTCCAGGGAAGCTCCTACGAGCAGTACTTC. This sequence encodes CASSFQGSSYEQYF.

The J gene is TRBJ2-7, the V gene TRBV6-5, with 7 positions matching TRBD1. This CDR3 has 14 amino acids. Germline-derived CDR1 and CDR2 are MNHEY and SVGAGI. V was pared by 1 base and J by 3 bases, with 3 bases of the junction left unmatched. In DNA form, the CDR3 reads TGTGCCAGCAGTTACTTGGACAGGTTCTACGAGCAGTACTTC. As protein: CASSYLDRFYEQYF.

This clone was observed a single time. The chain is built from TRBV5-1 and TRBJ2-3, with TRBD1 identical over 10 bases. Unmatched junction bases numbered 5, after V lost 3 bases and J lost 4 bases. The CDR3 has 15 residues. Germline values: CDR1 SGHRS, CDR2 YFSETQ. CDR3 coding DNA: TGCGCCAGCAGCTGGGGACAGGGGATCGCAGATACGCAGTATTTT. Translating gives CASSWGQGIADTQYF.

This chain links TRBV5-4 with TRBJ1-1, with D possibly TRBD1 on 5 matching bases. CDR3 size: 13 residues. The germline V gene encodes CDR1 SGHNT and CDR2 YYREEE (reference sequence). V lost 3 bases, J lost 1 base, and 7 bases lay in between. The CDR3 region is CASSWGGNTEAFF. The CDR3 nucleotides read TGTGCCAGCAGCTGGGGGGGGAACACTGAAGCTTTCTTT.

The DNA of the CDR3 is TGTGCCAGTAGTCCCGGGCTGAACACTGAAGCTTTCTTT. Amino acids: CASSPGLNTEAFF. The chain joins TRBV19 to TRBJ1-1; D not resolved. Looked up from germline, CDR1 is LNHDA and CDR2 is SQIVND (reference sequence). This CDR3 comprises 13 residues. Between the trimmed V and J ends, which lost 5 bases and 0 bases, there was a span of 7 bases.

The chain employs TRBV19 and TRBJ2-5, with TRBD1 identical over 8 bases. The J call may be faulty, since TRBJ2-7 better matches the DNA end. The germline V gene encodes CDR1 LNHDA and CDR2 SQIVND (reference sequence). This CDR3 comprises 13 residues. The CDR3 loop is CASSILTGAEQYF. The CDR3 DNA reads as TGTGCCAGTAGTATTCTGACAGGGGCCGAGCAGTACTTC.

V gene TRBV6-6 combines with J gene TRBJ2-2; D gene ambiguous. This CDR3 has 14 amino acids. Germline V lookup: CDR1 MNHNY, CDR2 SVGAGI (reference sequence). V dropped 0 bases and J dropped 4 bases, with 6 bases sitting between them. The CDR3 loop reads CASSYSTLTGELFF. CDR3 sequence (DNA): TGTGCCAGCAGTTACTCAACTCTCACCGGGGAGCTGTTTTTT.

CDR3 sequence: CASSATGQGRHEQFF. The CDR3 DNA reads TGTGCCAGCAGCGCTACGGGACAGGGGCGCCATGAGCAGTTCTTC. The rearrangement links TRBV13 to TRBJ2-1; 10 bases agree with TRBD1. This CDR3 has 15 residues. Germline V gene sequence: CDR1 PRHDT, CDR2 FYEKMQ (reference sequence). J was trimmed by 8 bases and V by 5 bases; bases with no gene match: 9.

J is TRBJ2-7 and V is TRBV30; D unclear. Trimming pared 3 bases from V and 9 bases from J, leaving 21 bases between. Per the germline V gene, CDR1 is GTSNPN and CDR2 is SVGIG (reference sequence). CDR3 length equals 14 residues. The CDR3, as DNA: TGTGCCTGGAGAGTAGGAGACCCCACTACGGGGCAGTACTTC. It is translated as CAWRVGDPTTGQYF.

This chain joins TRBV18 and TRBJ2-1; D remains ambiguous. CDR3 size: 14 residues. V lost 4 bases and J 10 bases, leaving 17 bases between the germline ends. Germline V gene sequence: CDR1 KGHSH, CDR2 LQKENI. In DNA form, the CDR3 reads TGTGCCAGCTCACACCGGAAGGAGTACAGAGAGCAGTTCTTC. This gives the protein CASSHRKEYREQFF.

This clone has only one observation. The chain combines TRBV2 with TRBJ2-5; D is unresolved. CDR1 and CDR2 from the germline V gene are SNHLY and FYNNEI. This CDR3 spans 13 amino acids. The ends were cut back, 0 bases at V and 5 bases at J, with 7 bases in the middle. The CDR3 coding sequence is TGTGCCAGCAGTGAAGCGGGGATTGAGACCCAGTACTTC. This translates into CASSEAGIETQYF.

V is TRBV15 and J is TRBJ2-3; maybe TRBD1 (5 bases). The CDR3 contains 13 residues. The ends were cut back, 0 bases at V and 6 bases at J, with 7 bases in the middle. Germline-derived CDR1 and CDR2 are LNHNV and YYDKDF (reference sequence). The CDR3 nucleotides read TGTGCCACCAGCAGAGATTCAGGGGATACGCAGTATTTT. It is translated as CATSRDSGDTQYF.

V is TRBV2 and J is TRBJ2-7; perhaps TRBD2 as D (6 bases). V was cut by 6 bases and J by 0 bases, with 12 bases left in between. The CDR3 has 14 amino acids. Germline values: CDR1 SNHLY, CDR2 FYNNEI. CDR3 nucleotides: TGTGCCAGCAGGGGGACTGAGAGCTCCTACGAGCAGTACTTC. It yields the protein CASRGTESSYEQYF.

The chain combines TRBV6-5 with TRBJ1-2; 8 positions agree with TRBD1. This CDR3 is built from 13 residues. V was pared by 5 bases and J by 4 bases, with 3 bases of the junction left unmatched. CDR1 and CDR2 from the germline V gene are MNHEY and SVGAGI. The CDR3 here is CASSDRGPYGYTF. CDR3 bases: TGTGCCAGCAGTGACAGGGGTCCCTATGGCTACACCTTC.

This clone was seen once. V usage is TRBV7-9 and J usage is TRBJ1-2; 7 positions agree with TRBD1. CDR3 length equals 13 residues. V shed 8 bases and J 4 bases; nucleotides not matched to a gene: 7. CDR1 is SEHNR and CDR2 is FQNEAQ in the germline V gene (reference sequence). CDR3 residues: CASWGQPGYGYTF. The CDR3 DNA follows: TGTGCCAGCTGGGGACAGCCGGGCTATGGCTACACCTTC.

The chain employs TRBV27 and TRBJ2-2; D is ambiguous. CDR3 length: 16 amino acids. CDR1 and CDR2 from the germline V gene are MNHEY and SMNVEV (reference sequence). V gave up 1 base and J gave up 2 bases, with 11 bases separating them. CDR3 DNA sequence: TGTGCCAGCAGTTTATTACCCCCTCCCAACACCGGGGAGCTGTTTTTT. It encodes CASSLLPPPNTGELFF.